This is a list of T cell receptor beta chains from one sample in a study of OX40 agonist ivuxolimab in advanced cancers. This table comes from immunoSEQ multiplex PCR, and its TCRdb copy is limited to in-frame clones, with some not included. The data hold under 85,000 clones, with over 90% observed a single time. The sample here was CD4+ or CD8+ T cells sorted from blood, taken in a trial of the OX40 agonist ivuxolimab. The origin of the receptors is an adult with an advanced solid tumor such as melanoma, head and neck, liver or kidney cancer. Each CDR3 is given without its conserved first and last residue.

V gene	J gene	CDR3 protein
TRBV7-9	TRBJ2-4	ASSPGTALAKNIQY
TRBV2	TRBJ2-7	ASLRDRGGYEQY
TRBV7-8	TRBJ2-7	ASSLLEGRDEQY
TRBV25-1	TRBJ2-7	ASSEYVRGEQY
TRBV5-3	TRBJ2-2	ARSHKLAGGATGELF
TRBV29-1	TRBJ2-7	SVEDLGTSGHEQY
TRBV6-1	TRBJ2-7	ALGTGGLYEQY
TRBV19	TRBJ1-2	ASSPFGTGVNGYT
TRBV12-2	TRBJ2-5	AAGEAETQY
TRBV6-5	TRBJ2-5	ASIGSQETQY
TRBV9	TRBJ2-5	ASSVADESGRLRETQY
TRBV6-1	TRBJ1-5	ASSGYSGTGGHQPQH
TRBV11-2	TRBJ1-2	ASSLPLVATYGYT
TRBV4-1	TRBJ2-2	ASSRLQGADGELF
TRBV27	TRBJ1-1	ASSLIAGANTEAF
TRBV29-1	TRBJ2-2	SVATGSGELF
TRBV6-5	TRBJ2-3	ASRGSTDTQY
TRBV11-2	TRBJ2-1	ASSLKVPRDREQF
TRBV9	TRBJ1-1	ASSVEGGTEAF
TRBV5-6	TRBJ2-2	ASSLRGQNTGELF
TRBV28	TRBJ2-4	ASSWGAKNIQY
TRBV5-4	TRBJ2-7	ASSPGQGVEQY
TRBV19	TRBJ2-7	ASSPSTRSSYEQY
TRBV19	TRBJ2-7	ASSIRLFTPGQAPYEQY
TRBV27	TRBJ2-3	ASSLYPTDTQY
TRBV19	TRBJ1-1	ASQGHRNTEAF
TRBV5-1	TRBJ2-2	ASSSAGGNTGELF
TRBV4-3	TRBJ1-2	ASSQEGGAYGYT
TRBV6-4	TRBJ1-5	ASSAKQGKNSNQPQH
TRBV28	TRBJ1-1	ASTLTGGLTEAF
TRBV5-1	TRBJ2-7	ASSLATSGTYEQY
TRBV27	TRBJ2-7	ASGIRGYEQY
TRBV7-9	TRBJ2-1	ASSLEHGNEQF
TRBV2	TRBJ1-2	ASSEEIRVL
TRBV27	TRBJ1-1	ASSLLGGTEAF
TRBV28	TRBJ2-7	ASSFGQDTYEQY
TRBV19	TRBJ1-3	ASKAGRSSGNTIY
TRBV27	TRBJ2-7	ASSGTDTYEQY
TRBV2	TRBJ1-2	AGGTGRTVGYT
TRBV7-8	TRBJ1-6	ASSSGPYPNSPLH
TRBV2	TRBJ2-1	ASSVWRESYNEQF
TRBV9	TRBJ1-1	ASSVVGENTEAF
TRBV15	TRBJ2-1	ATGRITQYNEQF
TRBV2	TRBJ2-1	ASSEGPINEQF
TRBV25-1	TRBJ1-6	ASAVTGSSPLH
TRBV6-5	TRBJ2-7	ASSYKESSYEQY
TRBV25-1	TRBJ2-1	ASSDSGSHNEQF
TRBV6-5	TRBJ2-5	ASSSSGSQETQY
TRBV10-3	TRBJ2-7	AISEGYEQY
TRBV5-1	TRBJ2-7	ASSSSSGGSSYEQY
TRBV2	TRBJ1-1	ASIGRRNTEAF
TRBV30	TRBJ1-1	AWSVPTTETEAF
TRBV19	TRBJ1-4	ASKGEANEKLF
TRBV6-5	TRBJ2-3	ASSYGTTSTDTQY
TRBV7-6	TRBJ1-1	ASSLGPRAEAF
TRBV28	TRBJ2-7	ASSLPFSYEQY
TRBV10-3	TRBJ1-1	AISSRNEAF
TRBV27	TRBJ1-2	ASSLTGDGYT
TRBV14	TRBJ1-2	ASSQHSSPNYGYT